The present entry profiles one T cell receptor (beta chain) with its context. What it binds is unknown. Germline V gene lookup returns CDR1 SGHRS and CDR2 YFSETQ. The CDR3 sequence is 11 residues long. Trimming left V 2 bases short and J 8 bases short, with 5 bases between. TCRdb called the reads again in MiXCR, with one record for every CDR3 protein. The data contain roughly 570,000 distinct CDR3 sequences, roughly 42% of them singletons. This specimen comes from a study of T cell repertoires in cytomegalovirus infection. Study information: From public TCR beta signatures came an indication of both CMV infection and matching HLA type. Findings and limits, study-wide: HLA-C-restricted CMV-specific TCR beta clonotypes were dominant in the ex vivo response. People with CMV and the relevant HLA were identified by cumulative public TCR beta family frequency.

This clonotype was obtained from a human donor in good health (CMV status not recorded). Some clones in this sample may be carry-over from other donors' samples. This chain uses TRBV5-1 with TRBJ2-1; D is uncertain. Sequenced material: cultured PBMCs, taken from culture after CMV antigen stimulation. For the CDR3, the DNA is TGCGCCAGCAGCTTTCGTCATGAGCAGTTCTTC. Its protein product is CASSFRHEQFF.